This is a list of T cell receptor beta chains from one sample in a study of T cells in Graves' hyperthyroidism and ophthalmopathy. TCRdb ran MiXCR on the multiplex PCR reads and lists one entry per CDR3 protein. The sample consists of 490,000 or so distinct CDR3 sequences, approximately 23% of them appearing once. Sample: blood. The origin of the receptors is a woman aged 70-85 years with Graves' ophthalmopathy. Each CDR3 is given with its conserved first and last residue. Each record gives: V gene, D gene, clone size, J gene, CDR3 DNA, CDR3 protein. D genes are given only for firm matches. Some rows mark clone size as missing; the rest say once, few, many or name a class of expanded clone.

>TRBV6-1|NA|NA|TRBJ2-1
TGTGCCAGCAGTCGGGACCCCACCGTTTGGGATGAGCAGTTCTTC
CASSRDPTVWDEQFF
>TRBV20-1|NA|few|TRBJ2-3
TGCAGTGCCGCAGACCCAAGCACAGATACGCAGTATTTT
CSAADPSTDTQYF
>TRBV20-1|NA|NA|TRBJ1-2
TGCAGTGCTGATTCGCCGCCTAGTTATGGCTACACCTTC
CSADSPPSYGYTF
>TRBV13|NA|NA|TRBJ1-1
TGTGCCAGCAGCTTAACGGCAGGGGAGAACACTGAAGCTTTCTTT
CASSLTAGENTEAFF
>TRBV29-1|NA|many|TRBJ2-2
TGCAGCGTTGAAACAGGGCCCACCGGGGAGCTGTTTTTT
CSVETGPTGELFF
>TRBV12-3/TRBV12-4|TRBD1|many|TRBJ2-2
TGTGCCAGCAGCACAGGGGGCGACACCGGGGAGCTGTTTTTT
CASSTGGDTGELFF
>TRBV20-1|NA|NA|TRBJ2-5
TGCAGTGCCTCCGATATGACAGAAAAAGAGACCCAGTACTTC
CSASDMTEKETQYF
>TRBV12-3/TRBV12-4|NA|few|TRBJ2-7
TGTGCCAGCAGTTTTTCCGGGGAAGAGCAGTACTTC
CASSFSGEEQYF
>TRBV10-2|NA|NA|TRBJ1-2
TGCGCCAGCAGTGCCAATAACTATGGCTACACCTTC
CASSANNYGYTF
>TRBV2|TRBD1|many|TRBJ1-5
TGTGCCAGCAGCGAGGGACAGGGAATGCCCCAGCATTTT
CASSEGQGMPQHF
>TRBV5-1|NA|NA|TRBJ1-5
TGCGCCAGCAGTATGGGACAAAATAGCAATCAGCCCCAGCATTTT
CASSMGQNSNQPQHF
>TRBV6-5|TRBD1|many|TRBJ2-5
TGTGCCAGCACTTACGGGGCAGGGGGCAGGGAGACCCAGTACTTC
CASTYGAGGRETQYF
>TRBV18|NA|few|TRBJ1-5
TGTGCCAGCTCACATCCTGGTCAGCCCCAGCATTTT
CASSHPGQPQHF
>TRBV9|TRBD1|NA|TRBJ2-3
TGTGCCAGCAGCGACGCCCCGGACAGGGGCACAGATACGCAGTATTTT
CASSDAPDRGTDTQYF
>TRBV7-9|TRBD2|NA|TRBJ2-3
TGTGCCAGCAGCTTGGCCAGCGGGATTAGCACAGATACGCAGTATTTT
CASSLASGISTDTQYF
>TRBV5-1|TRBD2|NA|TRBJ2-1
TGCGCCAGCAGCTTGTTTAGCGGGAGAGTAGATGAGCAGTTCTTC
CASSLFSGRVDEQFF
>TRBV7-2|NA|few|TRBJ2-2
TGTGCCAGCAGCTTAGGGATCCCCGGGGAGCTGTTTTTT
CASSLGIPGELFF
>TRBV12-3/TRBV12-4|NA|many|TRBJ2-3
TGTGCCAGCAGGTTACTAAGCACAGATACGCAGTATTTT
CASRLLSTDTQYF
>TRBV10-3|NA|many|TRBJ2-3
TGTGCCATCCGCCACGTGGGTTCAGATACGCAGTATTTT
CAIRHVGSDTQYF
>TRBV6-5|NA|many|TRBJ1-2
TGTGCCAGCAGTTACTCAGCAGGAGGGTCCGGCTTCTATGGCTACACCTTC
CASSYSAGGSGFYGYTF
>TRBV12-3/TRBV12-4|NA|many|TRBJ1-5
TGTGCCAGCAGTTTGGGGGCATCCCTTGGGCCCCAGCATTTT
CASSLGASLGPQHF
>TRBV6-1|NA|few|TRBJ2-3
TGTGCCAGCAGTGAAGTGGGGTCGCGGACAGATACGCAGTATTTT
CASSEVGSRTDTQYF
>TRBV11-2|NA|many|TRBJ1-1
TGTGCCAGCAGAACCACAGGCCCCTACTCTTTCTTT
CASRTTGPYSFF
>TRBV24-1|NA|few|TRBJ2-1
TGTGCCACCAGTGATGTTGGTAGGGATGAGCAGTTCTTC
CATSDVGRDEQFF
>TRBV30|NA|NA|TRBJ2-3
TGTGCCTGGAAGCAGGGGAGCACAGATACGCAGTATTTT
CAWKQGSTDTQYF